Shown below are 21 T cell receptor beta chains from a single sample sequenced in a study of CD8+ T cells in alopecia areata. As for treatment: oral pan-JAK inhibitor, 5-10 mg twice daily. Extraction and reverse transcription of RNA yielded cDNA as the sequencing template. TCRdb's table, derived via immunoSEQ multiplex PCR, lists solely in-frame clones and lacks some. The table lists 98,000 or so clones, roughly two thirds of them singletons. The sequences come from CD8+ T cells sorted from blood, collected at week 4, from a patient treated with tofacitinib. The receptors were gathered from a human donor with alopecia areata.

The rearrangement joins TRBV7-3 to TRBJ1-1; D gene uncertain. Looked up from germline, CDR1 is SGHTA and CDR2 is FQGTGA. The CDR3 sequence is 14 residues long. V was trimmed by 5 bases and J by 3 bases, leaving 13 bases between them. Here the CDR3 reads CASSGEGLDTEAFF. The DNA of the CDR3 is TGTGCCAGCAGCGGCGAGGGTTTGGACACTGAAGCTTTCTTT.

The J gene is TRBJ2-1, the V gene TRBV19, with 10 bases lining up with TRBD2. This CDR3 region has 15 residues. The junction had 4 bases not matched to a gene; V was cut back by 3 bases and J by 5 bases. Looked up from germline, CDR1 is LNHDA and CDR2 is SQIVND (reference sequence). The CDR3 DNA reads TGTGCCAGTAGTATGTGGACTAGCGGAGACAATGAGCAGTTCTTC. Encoded protein: CASSMWTSGDNEQFF.

The chain uses TRBV15 and TRBJ2-1, with 7 bases lining up with TRBD2. Trimming cost V 5 bases and J 7 bases; bases outside gene matches: 11. The CDR3 consists of 15 residues. Germline V CDR1 and CDR2: LNHNV, YYDKDF (reference sequence). In DNA form, the CDR3 reads TGTGCCACCAGCCGCGGATTCGGGGGGAGGAATGAGCAGTTCTTC. It is translated as CATSRGFGGRNEQFF. Variable domain in full (rest from reference TRBV15 and TRBJ2-1): DAMVIQNPRYQVTQFGKPVTLSCSQTLNHNVMYWYQQKSSQAPKLLFHYYDKDFNNEADTPDNFQSRRPNTSFCFLDIRSPGLGDTAMYLCATSRGFGGRNEQFFGPGTRLTVL.

The chain recombines TRBV7-9 with TRBJ2-3; 13 bases agree with TRBD2. CDR3 length equals 16 residues. Germline V CDR1 and CDR2: SEHNR, FQNEAQ (reference sequence). With V trimmed by 5 bases and J by 2 bases, 4 bases remained unmatched. CDR3 sequence reads: CASSKLAGGNTDTQYF. As DNA, the CDR3 is TGTGCCAGCAGCAAACTAGCGGGAGGGAACACAGATACGCAGTATTTT. The variable domain in full, completed from reference TRBV7-9 and TRBJ2-3, reads DTGVSQNPRHKITKRGQNVTFRCDPISEHNRLYWYRQTLGQGPEFLTYFQNEAQLEKSRLLSDRFSAERPKGSFSTLEIQRTEQGDSAMYLCASSKLAGGNTDTQYFGPGTRLTVL.

The rearrangement joins TRBV12-5 to TRBJ2-3, with D perhaps matching TRBD1 (6 bases). The CDR3 covers 13 residues. V was trimmed by 5 bases and J by 1 base, leaving 7 bases between them. The V gene's germline CDR1 is LGHNT and CDR2 FRNRAP. The CDR3 region is CASGPGGTDTQYF. The CDR3 DNA follows: TGTGCTAGTGGTCCAGGGGGCACAGATACGCAGTATTTT.

The rearrangement joins TRBV7-3 to TRBJ1-1; D gene unclear. V lost 2 bases, J lost 1 base, and 8 bases lay in between. The CDR3 is 14 amino acids. From germline, CDR1 is SGHTA and CDR2 FQGTGA. The CDR3 region has the DNA TGTGCCAGCAGCTTAGTCGGGTGGAACACTGAAGCTTTCTTT. Translation gives CASSLVGWNTEAFF.

The chain couples TRBV27 to TRBJ2-7; D is tentatively TRBD1 or TRBD2 (6 bases each). The germline V gene has CDR1 MNHEY and CDR2 SMNVEV (reference sequence). The germline V and J ends were trimmed by 1 base and 2 bases, with 12 bases remaining between them. This CDR3 has 15 residues. CDR3 residues: CASSLFPGGPYEQYF. The CDR3, as DNA: TGTGCCAGCAGTTTATTTCCCGGGGGCCCCTACGAGCAGTACTTC.

This clone was seen a handful of times. V gene TRBV28 combines with J gene TRBJ2-3, with 11 bases fitting TRBD2. V was clipped by 8 bases and J by 4 bases; unmatched bases: 17. CDR3 length: 18 residues. From germline, CDR1 is MDHEN and CDR2 SYDVKM. CDR3 amino acids: CASRDIAGGPRSADTQYF. DNA for the CDR3: TGTGCCAGCCGCGATATAGCGGGAGGGCCTCGTAGTGCAGATACGCAGTATTTT.

This clone was recorded a few times. This rearrangement joins TRBV4-3 to TRBJ2-7; 10 bases fit TRBD2. With 5 bases clipped from V and 2 bases from J, the junction kept 6 bases outside the gene matches. Germline-derived CDR1 and CDR2 are LGHNA and YSLEER. This CDR3 has 15 residues. CDR3 nucleotides: TGCGCCAGCAGCTACGGACTAGCGGAGACCTACGAGCAGTACTTC. Protein sequence: CASSYGLAETYEQYF.

The table lists this clone with a few counts. The chain recombines TRBV7-9 with TRBJ1-5, with 10 bases that match TRBD1. Germline loops: CDR1 SEHNR, CDR2 FQNEAQ (reference sequence). The CDR3 length is 14 residues. V dropped 4 bases and J dropped 6; count of bases not matched to a gene: 3. This CDR3 reads CASSYGTGVQPQHF. DNA of the CDR3: TGTGCCAGCAGCTACGGGACAGGGGTTCAGCCCCAGCATTTT.

The chain is built from TRBV4-3 and TRBJ2-3; D might be TRBD1 (5 bases). Trimming removed 3 bases at V and 5 bases at J, with 9 bases between. Germline CDR1 LGHNA, CDR2 YSLEER. This CDR3 is 13 amino acids long. The CDR3, as DNA: TGCGCCAGCAGCCAGGGGCAGGAAGATACGCAGTATTTT. It is translated as CASSQGQEDTQYF.

The chain links TRBV5-4 to TRBJ1-2; D remains unclear. Trimming took 0 bases from V and 6 from J, leaving 12 bases between them. CDR1 is SGHNT and CDR2 is YYREEE in the germline V gene (reference sequence). The CDR3 is made up of 14 amino acids. DNA for the CDR3: TGTGCCAGCAGCTTGGACGGGGTTATCGATGGCTACACCTTC. It translates to CASSLDGVIDGYTF.

The V gene is TRBV27, the J gene TRBJ2-7, with 9 bases lining up with TRBD1. The CDR3 contains 14 residues. V was pared by 4 bases and J by 6 bases, with 7 bases of the junction left unmatched. Germline V gene sequence: CDR1 MNHEY, CDR2 SMNVEV (reference sequence). CDR3 bases: TGTGCCAGCAGTTGGGACAGGGTTCGATCCGAGCAGTACTTC. This encodes CASSWDRVRSEQYF.

Relative to its sample, this clone is medium-sized. This rearrangement joins TRBV4-1 to TRBJ2-5; TRBD1 matches at 10 bases. This CDR3 has 14 residues. The germline V gene encodes CDR1 MGHRA and CDR2 YSYEKL. V shed 4 bases and J 3 bases; nucleotides not matched to a gene: 2. This CDR3 is CASSLGTGEETQYF. CDR3 sequence (DNA): TGCGCCAGCAGCCTTGGGACAGGGGAAGAGACCCAGTACTTC.

The J gene is TRBJ2-7, the V gene TRBV28, with D perhaps TRBD2 (5 bases). V lost 2 bases to trimming and J lost 1 base, with 6 bases between them. CDR1 is MDHEN and CDR2 is SYDVKM in the germline V gene. The CDR3 extends over 13 amino acids. The CDR3 coding sequence is TGTGCCAGCAGTTTAACGGGGTCCTACGAGCAGTACTTC. It encodes CASSLTGSYEQYF. Together with reference TRBV28 and TRBJ2-7, the CDR3 gives the full variable domain: DVKVTQSSRYLVKRTGEKVFLECVQDMDHENMFWYRQDPGLGLRLIYFSYDVKMKEKGDIPEGYSVSREKKERFSLILESASTNQTSMYLCASSLTGSYEQYFGPGTRLTVT.

V usage is TRBV7-9 and J usage is TRBJ1-1; D is unclear. CDR1 is SEHNR, CDR2 FQNEAQ, per germline (reference sequence). This CDR3 has 15 residues. Between the trimmed V and J ends, which lost 4 bases and 8 bases, there was a span of 20 bases. Written as DNA, the CDR3 is TGTGCCAGCAGCTATAGAGAGGGTACGGGGAGAGAAGCTTTCTTT. Protein sequence: CASSYREGTGREAFF.

This clone turned up a few times. This chain connects TRBV27 to TRBJ2-7, with D hard to call. Germline V gene lookup returns CDR1 MNHEY and CDR2 SMNVEV (reference sequence). The CDR3 has 15 residues. V lost 3 bases and J 1 base, leaving 13 bases between the germline ends. CDR3 DNA: TGTGCCAGCAGTTTCCATCGCAGATTTTCCTACGAGCAGTACTTC. This encodes CASSFHRRFSYEQYF.

This clone came up a few times. J is TRBJ1-1 and V is TRBV6-4; 12 nucleotides align to TRBD1. The germline V gene encodes CDR1 MRHNA and CDR2 SNTAGT. This CDR3 comprises 15 residues. V lost 4 bases, J lost 2 bases, and 2 bases stayed unmatched. The CDR3 region has the DNA TGTGCCAGCAGTGTTGGGACAGGGGGCAACACTGAAGCTTTCTTT. It translates to CASSVGTGGNTEAFF.

The DNA of the CDR3 is TGCAGCGTTGACGCACAGGGAAACTACGAGCAGTACTTC. Amino acids: CSVDAQGNYEQYF. This chain joins TRBV29-1 and TRBJ2-7, with a tentative D call TRBD1 (6 bases). The V end lost 3 bases, the J end lost 3 bases, and 12 bases lay between the germline ends. Germline assignment: CDR1 SQVTM and CDR2 ANQGSEA. The CDR3 runs 13 residues.

The rearrangement joins TRBV5-1 to TRBJ2-1, with D uncertain. The germline V gene encodes CDR1 SGHRS and CDR2 YFSETQ. Trimming took 4 bases from V and 10 from J, leaving 18 bases between them. The CDR3 contains 14 residues. CDR3 in DNA: TGCGCCAGCAGCGCCAGTGCCCCCGGTTCGGAGCAGTTCTTC. Protein product: CASSASAPGSEQFF. The full variable domain, in which reference TRBV5-1 and TRBJ2-1 provide the parts outside the CDR3, is KAGVTQTPRYLIKTRGQQVTLSCSPISGHRSVSWYQQTPGQGLQFLFEYFSETQRNKGNFPGRFSGRQFSNSRSEMNVSTLELGDSALYLCASSASAPGSEQFFGPGTRLTVL.

This clone was counted between two and nine times. CDR3 nucleotide sequence: TGTGCCAGCAGCTTAGATGGTCGCGGGTTGGTGAGCTACGAGCAGTACTTC. Protein: CASSLDGRGLVSYEQYF. The chain links TRBV7-2 to TRBJ2-7; D perhaps matches TRBD2 (5 bases). Per the germline V gene, CDR1 is SGHTA and CDR2 is FQGNSA. This CDR3 comprises 17 residues. Trimming left V 1 base short and J 3 bases short, with 19 bases between.